This TCR beta chain originates from a study of blood T cell repertoires in COVID-19 (dated by TCRdb to 2019 to 2021). A note on the overall study: The collaborator samples originated in the United States, Italy and Spain and spanned the acute and convalescent phases of COVID-19. Where available, HLA class I and class II types were taken from metadata supplied by the sample provider and were not determined by assay-based typing. The samples were drawn from the first 160 participants of the ongoing ImmuneRACE study and from roughly 1,300 subjects provided by 6 global collaborators. The dataset comprised deeply sampled blood TCRbeta repertoires from subjects exposed to, actively infected with, or recovered from COVID-19. The material from the prospective study consisted of cDNA or gDNA derived from T cells, B-cell-depleted T cells, or PBMCs. Nearly every sample came with metadata listing a de-identified subject ID, COVID-19 status, age in years and sex. The repertoires were released in a freely available public database intended as a resource for research on the immune response to SARS-CoV-2. General findings and caveats noted by the study authors: The amount of clinical and demographic metadata varied by source and participant and was provided uncurated.

Regarding this clone: Which antigen it targets is not known. Within one base of it there is no much larger clone, and no base qualities were kept.

TCRbeta CDR3 regions were amplified from genomic DNA by means of the immunoSEQ Assay, a bias-controlled multiplex PCR. In the source study's methods: Nucleated cell counts per sample were estimated from amplification of reference gene primers within the assay. To quantify the absolute abundance of each unique TCRbeta CDR3 rearrangement, sequence reads were collapsed and filtered. For each sample, productive Simpson clonality was calculated by taking the square root of Simpson's diversity index across productive rearrangements. The clones in this table, taken by TCRdb from immuneACCESS, are in-frame only. Not every clone is retained; where verified, under half of the shortfall comes from an unresolved V gene, and the cause of the rest is unknown. D and trimming come from the DNA, and the V and J calls and clone size come from that table. The sample table records 90,000 to 140,000 clones; roughly 80% of these occur just once. The ten largest make up 15% to 17% of the sample.

Collaborating institutions collected whole blood in K2EDTA tubes following their own protocols. For TCRbeta analysis, collaborator samples were shipped as frozen whole blood, as isolated PBMCs, or as DNA extracted from either sample type. Trimming accounts for 1 base at V and 7 bases at J, while the number of junction bases matched to no gene is 9. Taken from the germline V gene (reference sequence), the CDR1 and CDR2 loops are GTSNPN and SVGIG. The CDR3 spans 15 residues, from the cysteine through the phenylalanine. CDR3 DNA is the only sequence kept; it has 45 bases, read in frame from the first base.

Recombination joined TRBV30 with TRBJ2-5, with TRBD2 matching 10 junction bases. The receptor was isolated from a woman aged 80 or older with acute or convalescent COVID-19. The source material was peripheral blood. At the DNA level, the sequence is TGTGCCTGGAGTGGGACTAGCGGCAGGGGGGGGACCCAGTACTTC. Protein translation: CAWSGTSGRGGTQYF.